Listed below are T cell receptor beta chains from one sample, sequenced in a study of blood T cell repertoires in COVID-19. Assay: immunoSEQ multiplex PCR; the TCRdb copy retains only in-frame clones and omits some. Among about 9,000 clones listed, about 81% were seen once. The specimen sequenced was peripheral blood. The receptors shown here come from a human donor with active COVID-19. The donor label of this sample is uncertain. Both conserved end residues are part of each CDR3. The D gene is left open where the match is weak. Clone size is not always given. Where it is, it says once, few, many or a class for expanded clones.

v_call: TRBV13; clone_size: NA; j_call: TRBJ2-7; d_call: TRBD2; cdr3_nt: TGTGCCAGCAGCTATCGAGGGACTAGGCCCCCTTACGAGCAGTACTTC; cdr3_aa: CASSYRGTRPPYEQYF
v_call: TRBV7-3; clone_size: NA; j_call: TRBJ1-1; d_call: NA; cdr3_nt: TGTGCCAGCAGCCAGGCGTCAGGGACTGAAGCTTTCTTT; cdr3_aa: CASSQASGTEAFF
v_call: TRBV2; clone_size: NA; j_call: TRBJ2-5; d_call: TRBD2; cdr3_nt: TGTGCCAGCAGTGGGGCTAGCGGGGAGACCCAGTACTTC; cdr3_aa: CASSGASGETQYF
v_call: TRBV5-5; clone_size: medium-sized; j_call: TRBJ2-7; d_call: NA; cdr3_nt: TGTGCCAGCAGCCCCATGAGTCGGGACGAGCAGTACTTC; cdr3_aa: CASSPMSRDEQYF
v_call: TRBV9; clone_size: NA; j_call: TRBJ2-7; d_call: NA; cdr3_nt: TGTGCCAGCAGCGTAGGAGGCCGGAGCTACGAGCAGTACTTC; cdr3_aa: CASSVGGRSYEQYF
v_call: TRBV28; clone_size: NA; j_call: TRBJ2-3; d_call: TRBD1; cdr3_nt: TGTGCCAGCAGTCGCGGGACAGGGGGCGAGGCAGATACGCAGTATTTT; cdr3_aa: CASSRGTGGEADTQYF
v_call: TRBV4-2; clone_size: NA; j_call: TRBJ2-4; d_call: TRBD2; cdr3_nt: TGTGCCAGCAGCCAAGGGCTTCGGCTAGCGGGAACCAAAAACATTCAGTACTTC; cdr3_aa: CASSQGLRLAGTKNIQYF
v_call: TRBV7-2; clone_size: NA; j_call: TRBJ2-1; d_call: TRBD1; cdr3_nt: TGTGCCAGCAGCTGGCCTGGACAGGGGGTGGACAATGAGCAGTTCTTC; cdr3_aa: CASSWPGQGVDNEQFF
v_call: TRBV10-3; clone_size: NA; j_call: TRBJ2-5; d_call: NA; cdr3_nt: TGTGCCATCAGTGGGGGTCAGGGCTGGGAGACCCAGTACTTC; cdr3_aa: CAISGGQGWETQYF
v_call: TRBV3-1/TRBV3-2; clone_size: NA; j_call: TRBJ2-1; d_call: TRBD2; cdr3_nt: TGTGCCAGCAGCCCGGGGACTAGAATTGAGGGTGAGCAGTTCTTC; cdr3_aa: CASSPGTRIEGEQFF
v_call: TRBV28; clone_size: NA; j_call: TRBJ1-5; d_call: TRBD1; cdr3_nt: TGTGCCAGCAGGGAGACAGGGGAATTAAGGCCCCAGCATTTT; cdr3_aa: CASRETGELRPQHF
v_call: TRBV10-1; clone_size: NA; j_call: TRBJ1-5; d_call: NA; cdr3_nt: TGCGCCAGCACCTTATCGGGGGATTTAAGCAATCAGCCCCAGCATTTT; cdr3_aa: CASTLSGDLSNQPQHF
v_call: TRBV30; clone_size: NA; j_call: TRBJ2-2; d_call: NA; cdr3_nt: TGTGCCTGGAAGACAGGCCTCACCGGGGAGCTGTTTTTT; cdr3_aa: CAWKTGLTGELFF
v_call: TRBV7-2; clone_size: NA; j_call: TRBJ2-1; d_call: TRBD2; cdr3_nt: TGTGCCAGCAGCCTAACTAGCGGGGGTTACAATGAGCAGTTCTTC; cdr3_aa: CASSLTSGGYNEQFF
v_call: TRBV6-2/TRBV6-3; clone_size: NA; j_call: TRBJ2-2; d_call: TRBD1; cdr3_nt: TGTGCCAGCAGTTACATCACCGGGACAGGGCCCGGGGAGCTGTTTTTT; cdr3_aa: CASSYITGTGPGELFF
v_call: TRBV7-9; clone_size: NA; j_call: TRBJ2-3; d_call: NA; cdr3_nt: TGTGCCAGCAGCTTAACGGGGAGCACAGATACGCAGTATTTT; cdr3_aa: CASSLTGSTDTQYF
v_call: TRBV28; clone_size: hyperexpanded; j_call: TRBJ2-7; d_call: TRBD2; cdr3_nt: TGTGCCAGCACCCCCGGGACTACCTACGAGCAGTACTTC; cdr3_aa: CASTPGTTYEQYF
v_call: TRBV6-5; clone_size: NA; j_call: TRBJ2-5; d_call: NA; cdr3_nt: TGTGCCAGCTTCGCTAGGCCAGAGACCCAGTACTTC; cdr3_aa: CASFARPETQYF
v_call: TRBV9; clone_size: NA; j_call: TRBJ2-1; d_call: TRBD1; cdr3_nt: TGTGCCAGCAGCGTAGGAATTGGGACAGACTACAATGAGCAGTTCTTC; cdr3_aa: CASSVGIGTDYNEQFF
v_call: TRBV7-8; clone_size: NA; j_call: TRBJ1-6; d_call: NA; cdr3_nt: TGTGCCAGCAGTCTGACAGACCGGAATTCACCCCTCCACTTT; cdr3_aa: CASSLTDRNSPLHF
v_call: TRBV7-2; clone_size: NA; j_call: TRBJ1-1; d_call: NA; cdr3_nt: TGTGCCAGCAGCGTAAACACTGAAGCTTTCTTT; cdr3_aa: CASSVNTEAFF
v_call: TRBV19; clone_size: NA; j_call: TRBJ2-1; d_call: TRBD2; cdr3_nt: TGTGCCAGTATGTCTAGCGGTGGGTCCTACAATGAGCAGTTCTTC; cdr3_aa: CASMSSGGSYNEQFF
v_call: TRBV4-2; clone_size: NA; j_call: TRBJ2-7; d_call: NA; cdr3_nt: TGTGCCAGCAGCCAAGAGGCGGGTCCGGGCGAGCAGTACTTC; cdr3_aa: CASSQEAGPGEQYF
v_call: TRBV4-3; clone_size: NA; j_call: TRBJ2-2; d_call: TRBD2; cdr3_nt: TGCGCCAGCAGCCACCTGGTAGCGGGAGGGCCAACGACCGGGGAGCTGTTTTTT; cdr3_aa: CASSHLVAGGPTTGELFF
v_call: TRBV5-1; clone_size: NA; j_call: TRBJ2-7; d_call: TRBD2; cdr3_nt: TGCGCCAGCAGCTTGCGGCGGGGACTAGCGGGAGCCCGGGACTACGAGCAGTACTTC; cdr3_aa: CASSLRRGLAGARDYEQYF
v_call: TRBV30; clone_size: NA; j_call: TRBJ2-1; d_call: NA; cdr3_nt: TGTGCCTGGACAGGGAGGCCCTACAATGAGCAGTTCTTC; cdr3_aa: CAWTGRPYNEQFF
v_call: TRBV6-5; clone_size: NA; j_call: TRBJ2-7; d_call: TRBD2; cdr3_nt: TGTGCCACCTTGGGACTAAATTGGTACGAGCAGTACTTC; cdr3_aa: CATLGLNWYEQYF
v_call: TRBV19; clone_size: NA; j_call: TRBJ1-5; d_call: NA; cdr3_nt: TGTGCCAGTAGTTGGAGGGTGAGTCAGCCCCAGCATTTT; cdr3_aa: CASSWRVSQPQHF
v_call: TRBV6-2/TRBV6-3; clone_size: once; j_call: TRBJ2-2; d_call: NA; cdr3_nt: TGTGCCAGCAGTCGAGTCTCGGGGGAGCTGTTTTTT; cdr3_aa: CASSRVSGELFF
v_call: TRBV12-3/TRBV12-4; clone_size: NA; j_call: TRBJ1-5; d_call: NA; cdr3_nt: TGTGCCAGCAGTTTAGGCGGGCACCAGCCCCAGCATTTT; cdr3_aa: CASSLGGHQPQHF
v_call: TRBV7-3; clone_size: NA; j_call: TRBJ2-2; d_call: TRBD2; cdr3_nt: TGTGCCAGCAGCCCGGGACTAGCGGGAGGAGCCGGGGAGCTGTTTTTT; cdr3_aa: CASSPGLAGGAGELFF
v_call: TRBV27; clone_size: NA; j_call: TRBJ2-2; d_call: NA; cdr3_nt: TGTGCCTCGATGCGGGAGAAGGGGGCCGGGGAGCTGTTTTTT; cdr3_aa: CASMREKGAGELFF
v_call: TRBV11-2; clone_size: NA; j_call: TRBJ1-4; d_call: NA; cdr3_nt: TGTGCCAGCAGCCCTTGGGCGGGAGAAAAACTGTTTTTT; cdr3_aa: CASSPWAGEKLFF
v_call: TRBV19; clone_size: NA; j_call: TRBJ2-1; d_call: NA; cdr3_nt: TGTGCCAGTAGTTTGCGGAACAATGAGCAGTTCTTC; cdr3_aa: CASSLRNNEQFF
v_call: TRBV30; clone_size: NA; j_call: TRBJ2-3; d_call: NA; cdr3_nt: TGTGCCTGGAGTCTAATGGCGACTAGCACAGATACGCAGTATTTT; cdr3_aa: CAWSLMATSTDTQYF
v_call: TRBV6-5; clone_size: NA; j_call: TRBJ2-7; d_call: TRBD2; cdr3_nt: TGTGCCAGCAGAACTAGCGGGAGGGGCTACGAGCAGTACTTC; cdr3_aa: CASRTSGRGYEQYF
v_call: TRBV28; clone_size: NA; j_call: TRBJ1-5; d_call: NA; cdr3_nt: TGTGCCAGCAGTCAACAACGGGGGTATCAGCCCCAGCATTTT; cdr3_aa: CASSQQRGYQPQHF
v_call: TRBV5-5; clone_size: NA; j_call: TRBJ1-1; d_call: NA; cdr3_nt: TGTGCCAGCAGCGACCCTCAGAGGACTGAAGCTTTCTTT; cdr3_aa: CASSDPQRTEAFF
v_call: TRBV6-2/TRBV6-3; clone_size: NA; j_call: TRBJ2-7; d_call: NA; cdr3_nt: TGTGCCAGCAGCGACAGGACCTACGAGCAGTACTTC; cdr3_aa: CASSDRTYEQYF
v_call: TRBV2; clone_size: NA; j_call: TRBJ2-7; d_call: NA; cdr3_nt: TGTGCCAGTTTCCGGGACAAAGGCTACGAGCAGTACTTC; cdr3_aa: CASFRDKGYEQYF
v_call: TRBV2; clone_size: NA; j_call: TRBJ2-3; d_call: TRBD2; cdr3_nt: TGTGCCAGCGGGACTAGCGGGAGACCTAGCACAGATACGCAGTATTTT; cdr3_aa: CASGTSGRPSTDTQYF
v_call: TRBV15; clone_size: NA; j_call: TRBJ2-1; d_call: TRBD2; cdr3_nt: TGTGCCACCAGCAGTACCGGGACTAGCGGGAGGGCCTGGAATGAGCAGTTCTTC; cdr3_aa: CATSSTGTSGRAWNEQFF
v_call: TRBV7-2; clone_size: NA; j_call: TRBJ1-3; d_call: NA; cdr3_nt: TGTGCCAGCAGCCCAGGGGTTTTTACCGGAAACACCATATATTTT; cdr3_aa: CASSPGVFTGNTIYF
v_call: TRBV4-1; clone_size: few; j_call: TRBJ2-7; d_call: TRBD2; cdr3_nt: TGCGCCAGCAGCCAAGAGGGACTAGTGGGCGAGCAGTACTTC; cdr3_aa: CASSQEGLVGEQYF
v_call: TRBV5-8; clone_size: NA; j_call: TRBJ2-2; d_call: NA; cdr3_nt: TGTGCCAGCAACCCTCGGGCCTACAGGGACACCGGGGAGCTGTTTTTT; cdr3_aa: CASNPRAYRDTGELFF